Listed here is a single T cell receptor beta chain. This specimen belongs to a study of T cell responses to AZD1222 COVID-19 vaccine. The assay was immunoSEQ multiplex PCR, and TCRdb's table has in-frame clones only and misses some. The data show roughly 78,000 clones, with about 82% seen just once and about 3% held by the top ten. This receptor was taken from an adult in good health. Material: peripheral blood, obtained on day 0 of AZD1222 vaccination.

CDR3 loop: CASSLGGSYNEQFF. The CDR3, as DNA: TGTGCCAGCAGCTTAGGTGGCTCCTACAATGAGCAGTTCTTC. The rearrangement links TRBV7-2 to TRBJ2-1; D gene ambiguous. The CDR3 sequence is 14 residues long. The ends were cut back, 1 base at V and 0 bases at J, with 4 bases in the middle. The germline V gene has CDR1 SGHTA and CDR2 FQGNSA.